Listed below are T cell receptor beta chains from one sample, sequenced in a study of shared clonotypes between healthy human individuals. Assay used: immunoSEQ multiplex PCR; TCRdb lists only in-frame clones, some missing. The sample has under 850,000 clones, just under 75% seen once. What was sequenced was memory CD4+ T cells sorted from blood. The source is a young woman in good health. Each CDR3 is given with its conserved first and last residue. The order of the fields is V gene, clone size, J gene, D gene, CDR3 protein, CDR3 DNA. D genes are given only for firm matches. Clone size is not always given. Where it is, it says once, few, many or a class for expanded clones.

v_gene: TRBV9; abundance: few; j_gene: TRBJ1-1; d_gene: NA; CDR3aa: CASSVERDTEAFF; CDR3nt: TGTGCCAGCAGCGTAGAGAGGGACACTGAAGCTTTCTTT
v_gene: TRBV4-2; abundance: NA; j_gene: TRBJ2-7; d_gene: NA; CDR3aa: CASNRDLTYEQYF; CDR3nt: TGTGCCAGCAACCGGGACCTTACCTACGAGCAGTACTTC
v_gene: TRBV2; abundance: NA; j_gene: TRBJ1-5; d_gene: NA; CDR3aa: CASSVSTDQPQHF; CDR3nt: TGTGCCAGCAGTGTCAGCACGGACCAGCCCCAGCATTTT
v_gene: TRBV7-8; abundance: NA; j_gene: TRBJ1-2; d_gene: TRBD1; CDR3aa: CASSPGQGSEWGYTF; CDR3nt: TGTGCCAGCAGCCCAGGACAGGGATCGGAATGGGGCTACACCTTC
v_gene: TRBV11-2; abundance: NA; j_gene: TRBJ2-7; d_gene: NA; CDR3aa: CASSSSGSGRGYEQYF; CDR3nt: TGTGCCAGCAGCTCCTCAGGTTCGGGTCGTGGCTACGAGCAGTACTTC
v_gene: TRBV27; abundance: NA; j_gene: TRBJ2-7; d_gene: TRBD2; CDR3aa: CASQREAGEQYF; CDR3nt: TGTGCCAGCCAGCGGGAGGCGGGCGAGCAGTACTTC
v_gene: TRBV19; abundance: NA; j_gene: TRBJ2-1; d_gene: NA; CDR3aa: CASSKRSGSSYNEQFF; CDR3nt: TGTGCCAGTAGTAAAAGAAGCGGAAGCTCCTACAATGAGCAGTTCTTC
v_gene: TRBV5-1; abundance: few; j_gene: TRBJ1-5; d_gene: TRBD1; CDR3aa: CASSVGTGQGQPQHF; CDR3nt: TGCGCCAGCAGCGTCGGGACAGGGCAGGGGCAGCCCCAGCATTTT
v_gene: TRBV30; abundance: NA; j_gene: TRBJ2-7; d_gene: NA; CDR3aa: CAWSHGSYEQYF; CDR3nt: TGTGCCTGGAGTCACGGTTCCTACGAGCAGTACTTC
v_gene: TRBV5-1; abundance: NA; j_gene: TRBJ2-2; d_gene: TRBD1; CDR3aa: CASGQGALTGELFF; CDR3nt: TGCGCCAGCGGACAGGGGGCTCTCACCGGGGAGCTGTTTTTT